This entry is about one TCR beta chain. Its antigen is not identified. These data come from a study of post-analysis software for immune sequencing data. Whole-study context: The disease courses covered relapsing-remitting, secondary progressive and progressive-relapsing multiple sclerosis. Whole-study findings and limits: About five TRBV segments (TRBV5-6, TRBV5-1 and TRBV20-1 among them) occurred more frequently in patients than in controls.

This CDR3 is built from 15 residues. Trimming stripped 2 bases from V and 8 bases from J, with 19 bases between. CDR1 is DFQATT, CDR2 SNEGSKA, per germline (reference sequence). Unique molecular identifiers featured in each of the TCR beta cDNA libraries. The source material, about 0.95 to 11 million T cells, gave rise to 450,000 to 550,000 cDNA molecules. TCRdb recomputed calls from the PCR reads with MiXCR, one row per CDR3 protein. The top ten hold approximately 10% of the sample, which has about 680,000 distinct CDR3 sequences, roughly three fifths seen once. The sequencing input was blood. The clonotype was recovered from a girl aged 2 to 9 with multiple sclerosis. V usage is TRBV20-1 and J usage is TRBJ2-1; the D gene is possibly TRBD2 (7 bases). In DNA, the CDR3 is TGCAGTGCTAGACTATGGACGGGGGGACAATATGAGCAGTTCTTC. It yields the protein CSARLWTGGQYEQFF.